This T cell receptor beta chain is drawn from a study of CD8+CD57+ T cells in acquired aplastic anemia. Broader study findings: Researchers reported that CD8+ Simpson's diversity was not significantly different in patients versus controls.

Germline CDR1 and CDR2: SGHVS and FNYEAQ. The CDR3 runs to 18 residues. Unmatched junction bases numbered 9, after V lost 5 bases and J lost 1 base. For CDR3 and TCR beta VDJ profiling, genomic DNA was the template used. MiXCR was run by TCRdb on the reads, yielding one entry per CDR3 protein. The sample includes 42,000 or so distinct CDR3 sequences, about 65% seen only once; the top ten take under 25%. About this clonotype: Its antigen remains unknown.

The rearrangement joins TRBV7-6 to TRBJ2-5; TRBD2 agrees at 14 bases. Input material: sorted CD4+, CD8+, or CD8+CD57+ T cells (not recorded which) from PBMCs. The clonotype comes from a human donor in good health, serving as a control. The CDR3 here is CASSVVGLAGESQETQYF. The CDR3 DNA follows: TGTGCCAGCAGCGTAGTGGGACTAGCGGGGGAGTCCCAAGAGACCCAGTACTTC.